A selection of T cell receptor beta chains follows, all from one sample in a study of blood T cell repertoires in COVID-19. The method was immunoSEQ multiplex PCR; TCRdb's version includes in-frame clones alone and lacks a portion of them. The table lists tens of thousands of clones, 78% of them singletons. Sequenced material: peripheral blood. These receptors were collected from a man between 65 and 85 years old with acute or convalescent COVID-19. The CDR3 runs from the conserved cysteine through the conserved F or W. The D gene is left open where the match is weak. Some rows mark clone size as missing; the rest say once, few, many or name a class of expanded clone.

D	V	J	size	CDR3	DNA
TRBD2	TRBV7-8	TRBJ2-4	.	CASSLLGLAGPKNIQYF	TGTGCCAGCAGCTTACTGGGACTAGCGGGGCCGAAAAACATTCAGTACTTC
.	TRBV2	TRBJ1-1	.	CASLAGLNTEAFF	TGTGCCAGCCTAGCGGGCTTAAACACTGAAGCTTTCTTT
TRBD2	TRBV7-9	TRBJ2-2	.	CASSSWGGTTGELFF	TGTGCCAGCAGCTCCTGGGGGGGGACCACCGGGGAGCTGTTTTTT
.	TRBV18	TRBJ1-1	few	CASSPSQASNTEAFF	TGTGCCAGCTCACCATCACAGGCCTCGAACACTGAAGCTTTCTTT
TRBD1	TRBV7-2	TRBJ1-2	few	CASSWGQSNYGYTF	TGTGCCAGCAGCTGGGGACAGTCCAACTATGGCTACACCTTC
.	TRBV5-1	TRBJ2-5	.	CASTTSRQETQYF	TGCGCCAGCACGACTAGTCGCCAAGAGACCCAGTACTTC
TRBD2	TRBV9	TRBJ2-3	.	CASSLGRGGGLTDTQYF	TGTGCCAGCAGCCTCGGGCGTGGCGGGGGTCTAACAGATACGCAGTATTTT
TRBD2	TRBV9	TRBJ2-7	.	CASSVSGGLYEQYF	TGTGCCAGCAGCGTCTCGGGGGGGCTCTACGAGCAGTACTTC
.	TRBV5-5	TRBJ2-5	.	CASSFNGNRETQYF	TGTGCCAGCAGCTTTAACGGGAACAGAGAGACCCAGTACTTC
TRBD2	TRBV6-2/TRBV6-3	TRBJ2-7	.	CASSYPTSGWTYEQYF	TGTGCCAGCAGTTATCCCACTAGCGGGTGGACCTACGAGCAGTACTTC
.	TRBV7-2	TRBJ2-3	.	CASSQYTDTQYF	TGTGCCAGCAGCCAGTACACAGATACGCAGTATTTT
.	TRBV5-6	TRBJ1-1	.	CASSVGGFEAFF	TGTGCCAGCAGCGTGGGCGGGTTTGAAGCTTTCTTT
TRBD1	TRBV28	TRBJ1-2	.	CASRASGGAVNYGYTF	TGTGCCAGCAGAGCCTCAGGGGGAGCTGTCAACTATGGCTACACCTTC
.	TRBV5-4	TRBJ1-1	.	CASSLQGWGTEAFF	TGTGCCAGCAGCTTACAGGGATGGGGCACTGAAGCTTTCTTT
.	TRBV4-3	TRBJ2-1	.	CASSQDSESSYNEQFF	TGCGCCAGCAGCCAAGATTCGGAGAGCTCCTACAATGAGCAGTTCTTC
.	TRBV5-5	TRBJ1-6	once	CASSLALRAYNSPLHF	TGTGCCAGCAGCTTGGCCCTACGAGCCTATAATTCACCCCTCCACTTT
TRBD2	TRBV10-1	TRBJ2-1	.	CASSDGPGLAGGDNNEQFF	TGCGCCAGCAGTGATGGACCCGGACTAGCGGGAGGGGATAACAATGAGCAGTTCTTC
TRBD2	TRBV5-1	TRBJ2-6	.	CASSLAGVRGGGANVLTF	TGCGCCAGCAGCTTGGCTGGCGTGCGGGGGGGCGGGGCCAACGTCCTGACTTTC
.	TRBV29-1	TRBJ1-1	.	CSVSSGESEAFF	TGCAGCGTCAGCTCAGGGGAATCTGAAGCTTTCTTT
.	TRBV5-4	TRBJ2-6	few	CASGMRSGANVLTF	TGTGCCAGCGGAATGAGGTCTGGGGCCAACGTCCTGACTTTC
TRBD2	TRBV4-1	TRBJ2-3	.	CASSPRTSGTTDTQYF	TGCGCCAGCAGTCCTCGGACTAGCGGGACGACAGATACGCAGTATTTT
TRBD1	TRBV6-6	TRBJ1-2	.	CASSYSRQGGDGYTF	TGTGCCAGCAGTTACTCGAGACAGGGGGGCGATGGCTACACCTTC
.	TRBV5-4	TRBJ1-6	.	CASSLAGGSDNSPLHF	TGTGCCAGCAGCTTGGCCGGGGGATCGGATAATTCACCCCTCCACTTT
TRBD1	TRBV6-5	TRBJ1-2	.	CASTLDRGHYGYTF	TGTGCCAGCACCCTGGACAGGGGTCACTATGGCTACACCTTC
.	TRBV18	TRBJ2-5	once	CASSPLSGTLQETQYF	TGTGCCAGCTCACCACTGTCAGGGACACTTCAAGAGACCCAGTACTTC
TRBD1	TRBV11-2	TRBJ1-6	.	CASSTWTGAYNSPLHF	TGTGCCAGCAGCACCTGGACAGGGGCCTATAATTCACCCCTCCACTTT
.	TRBV5-6	TRBJ2-7	.	CASSDGLMSSYEQYF	TGTGCCAGCAGCGATGGACTCATGAGCTCCTACGAGCAGTACTTC
TRBD1	TRBV7-2	TRBJ2-7	.	CASSLDDRDYEQYF	TGTGCCAGCAGCTTAGACGACAGGGACTACGAGCAGTACTTC
TRBD1	TRBV4-3	TRBJ1-1	.	CASSQGGTGARAFF	TGCGCCAGCAGCCAAGGGGGGACAGGGGCGAGAGCTTTCTTT
TRBD1	TRBV6-5	TRBJ2-7	.	CASSSPGQGGAEQYF	TGTGCCAGCAGTTCCCCCGGACAGGGTGGGGCCGAGCAGTACTTC
TRBD2	TRBV6-2/TRBV6-3	TRBJ2-7	.	CASSRTSGHYEQYF	TGTGCCAGCAGTCGTACTAGCGGGCACTACGAGCAGTACTTC
.	TRBV21-1	TRBJ2-7	.	CASSRDNRYEQYF	TGTGCCAGCAGCAGGGACAACCGCTACGAGCAGTACTTC
.	TRBV2	TRBJ2-7	once	CASRNPGNPYEQYF	TGTGCCAGCCGCAACCCAGGGAACCCCTACGAGCAGTACTTC
TRBD2	TRBV2	TRBJ2-7	once	CASKKGTSGRVIYEQYF	TGTGCCAGCAAAAAAGGGACTAGCGGGAGGGTCATCTACGAGCAGTACTTC
.	TRBV27	TRBJ1-6	.	CASSSQPGHNSPLHF	TGTGCCAGCAGTTCACAACCGGGACACAATTCACCCCTCCACTTT
.	TRBV4-3	TRBJ2-2	.	CASSQDRVDTGELFF	TGCGCCAGCAGCCAAGACAGGGTGGACACCGGGGAGCTGTTTTTT